The T cell receptor beta chain under discussion was sequenced for a study of PD-L1 blockade in urothelial cancer. V shed 3 bases and J 4 bases; nucleotides not matched to a gene: 9. CDR1 is LNHDA and CDR2 is SQIVND in the germline V gene (reference sequence). The CDR3 runs to 16 residues. Sequencing used immunoSEQ multiplex PCR; TCRdb keeps in-frame clones, though not all of them. The sample includes 45,000 to 55,000 clones, about four fifths of them seen just once. Time point given: pretreatment peripheral blood. The material sequenced was PBMCs, taken around atezolizumab (anti-PD-L1) treatment. The chain uses TRBV19 and TRBJ2-1, with 7 bases matching TRBD1. The sequence derives from a man aged 50 or older with urothelial cancer. This CDR3 is CASSISGRGLYNEQFF. In nucleotides, the CDR3 is TGTGCCAGTAGTATCTCGGGCAGGGGGTTATACAATGAGCAGTTCTTC.